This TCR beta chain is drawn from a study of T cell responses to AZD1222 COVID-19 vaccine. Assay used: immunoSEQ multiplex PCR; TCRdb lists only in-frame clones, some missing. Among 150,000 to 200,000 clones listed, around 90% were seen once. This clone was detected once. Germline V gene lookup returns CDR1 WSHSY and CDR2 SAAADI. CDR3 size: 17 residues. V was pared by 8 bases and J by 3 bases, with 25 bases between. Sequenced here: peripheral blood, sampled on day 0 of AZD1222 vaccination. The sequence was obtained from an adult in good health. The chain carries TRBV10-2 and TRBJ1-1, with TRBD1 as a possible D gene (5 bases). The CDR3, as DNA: TGCGCCAGCCCCCAAACACGGGACCCCCGAGCGGACACTGAAGCTTTCTTT. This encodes CASPQTRDPRADTEAFF.